This T cell receptor (beta chain) stems from a study of a mutant IDH1 vaccine in newly diagnosed glioma. The V end lost 0 bases, the J end lost 3 bases, and 10 bases lay between the germline ends. From germline, CDR1 is SGHDT and CDR2 YYEEEE. This CDR3 is built from 14 residues. For this clone: Its antigen is as yet unknown.

Time point described: week 11, during vaccination. All doses held 300 ug of mutant IDH1 20-mer peptide, with topical imiquimod. The method was immunoSEQ multiplex PCR; TCRdb's version includes in-frame clones alone and lacks a portion of them. The data show about 30,000 clones, approximately 78% seen once. The sequences come from PBMCs, collected from a glioma patient whose treatment included an IDH1 peptide vaccine. The sequence derives from a man aged 25-45 years with glioma. The rearrangement links TRBV5-6 to TRBJ2-7; D is undetermined. CDR3 protein: CASSLGSTIYEQYF. CDR3 DNA sequence: TGTGCCAGCAGCTTGGGCAGCACGATCTACGAGCAGTACTTC.